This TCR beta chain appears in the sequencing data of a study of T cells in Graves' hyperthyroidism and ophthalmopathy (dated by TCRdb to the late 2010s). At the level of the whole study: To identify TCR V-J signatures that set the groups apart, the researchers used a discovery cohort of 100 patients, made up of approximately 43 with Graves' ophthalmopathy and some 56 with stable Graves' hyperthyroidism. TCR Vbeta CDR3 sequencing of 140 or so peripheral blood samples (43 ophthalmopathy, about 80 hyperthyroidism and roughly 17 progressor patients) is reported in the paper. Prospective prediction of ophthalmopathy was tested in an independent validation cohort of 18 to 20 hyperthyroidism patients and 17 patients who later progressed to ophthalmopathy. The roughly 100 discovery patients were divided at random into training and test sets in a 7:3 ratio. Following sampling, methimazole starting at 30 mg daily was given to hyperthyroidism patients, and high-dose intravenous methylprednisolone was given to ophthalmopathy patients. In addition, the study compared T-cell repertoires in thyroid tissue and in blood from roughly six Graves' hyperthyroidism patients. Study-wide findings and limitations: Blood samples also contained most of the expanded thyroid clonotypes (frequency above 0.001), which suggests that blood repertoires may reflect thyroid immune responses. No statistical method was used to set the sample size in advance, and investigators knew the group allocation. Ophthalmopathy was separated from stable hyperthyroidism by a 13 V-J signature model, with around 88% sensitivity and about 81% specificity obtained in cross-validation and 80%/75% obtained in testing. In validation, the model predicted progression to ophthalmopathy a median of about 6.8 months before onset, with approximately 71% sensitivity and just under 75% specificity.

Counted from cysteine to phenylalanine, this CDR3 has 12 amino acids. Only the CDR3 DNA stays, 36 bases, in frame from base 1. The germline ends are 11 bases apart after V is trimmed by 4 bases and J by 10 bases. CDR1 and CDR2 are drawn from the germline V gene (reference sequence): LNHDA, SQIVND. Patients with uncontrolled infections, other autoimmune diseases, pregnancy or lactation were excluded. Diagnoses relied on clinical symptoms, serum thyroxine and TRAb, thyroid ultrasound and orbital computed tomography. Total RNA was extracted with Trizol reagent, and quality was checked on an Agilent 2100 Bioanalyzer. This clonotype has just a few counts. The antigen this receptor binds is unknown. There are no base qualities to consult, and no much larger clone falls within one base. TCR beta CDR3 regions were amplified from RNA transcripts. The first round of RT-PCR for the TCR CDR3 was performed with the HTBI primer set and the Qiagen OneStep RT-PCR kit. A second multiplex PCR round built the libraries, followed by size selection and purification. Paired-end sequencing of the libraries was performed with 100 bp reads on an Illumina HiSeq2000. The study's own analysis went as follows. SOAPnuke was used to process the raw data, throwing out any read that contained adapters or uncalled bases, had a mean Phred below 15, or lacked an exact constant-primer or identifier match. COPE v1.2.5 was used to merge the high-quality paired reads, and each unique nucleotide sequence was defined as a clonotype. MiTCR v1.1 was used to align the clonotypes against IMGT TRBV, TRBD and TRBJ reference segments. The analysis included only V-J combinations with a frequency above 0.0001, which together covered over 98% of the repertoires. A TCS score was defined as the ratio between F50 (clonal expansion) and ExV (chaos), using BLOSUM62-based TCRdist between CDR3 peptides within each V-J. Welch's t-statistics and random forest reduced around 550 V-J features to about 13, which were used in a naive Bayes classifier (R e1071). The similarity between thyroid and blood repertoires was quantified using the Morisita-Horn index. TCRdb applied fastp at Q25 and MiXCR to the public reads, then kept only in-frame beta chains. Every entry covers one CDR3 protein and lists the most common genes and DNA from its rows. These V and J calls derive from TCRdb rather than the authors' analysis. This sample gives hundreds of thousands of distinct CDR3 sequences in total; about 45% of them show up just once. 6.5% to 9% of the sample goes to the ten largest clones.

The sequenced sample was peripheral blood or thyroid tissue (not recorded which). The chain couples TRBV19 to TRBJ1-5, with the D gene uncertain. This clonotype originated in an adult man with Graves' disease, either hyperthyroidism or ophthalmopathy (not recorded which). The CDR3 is CASSTTGGPQHF. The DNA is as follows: TGTGCCAGTAGTACGACGGGTGGACCCCAGCATTTT.